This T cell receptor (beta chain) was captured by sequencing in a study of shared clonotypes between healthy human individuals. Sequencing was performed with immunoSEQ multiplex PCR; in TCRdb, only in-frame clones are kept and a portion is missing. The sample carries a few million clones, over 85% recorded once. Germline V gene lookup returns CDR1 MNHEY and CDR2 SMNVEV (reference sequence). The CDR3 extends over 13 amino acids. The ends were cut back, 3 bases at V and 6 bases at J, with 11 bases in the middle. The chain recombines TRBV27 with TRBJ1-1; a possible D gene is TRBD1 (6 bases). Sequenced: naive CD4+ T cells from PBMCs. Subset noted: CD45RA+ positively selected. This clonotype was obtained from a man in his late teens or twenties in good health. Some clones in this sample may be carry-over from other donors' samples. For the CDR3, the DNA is TGTGCCAGCAGTTTCCCGGGGGCCTCTGAAGCTTTCTTT. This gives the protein CASSFPGASEAFF.